A selection of T cell receptor beta chains follows, all from one sample in a study of beta chain features in type 1 diabetes. Sequenced by immunoSEQ multiplex PCR; TCRdb stores in-frame clones only, minus some. The sample comprises about half a million clones, approximately 30% of which are singletons, and more than 0.055% rests with the top ten. Sequences were obtained from naive CD4+ T cells from blood. Source of these receptors: a man aged 18 to 29 in good health. Each CDR3 is given with its conserved first and last residue. A D gene is named only where the DNA matches it firmly. The size of a clone is reported for some rows only, either as once, few or many, or as a class for expanded clones.

D: NA
size: NA
V: TRBV5-4
J: TRBJ2-4
CDR3: CASSLDASTQNIQYF
DNA: TGTGCCAGCAGCTTGGATGCTAGCACCCAAAACATTCAGTACTTC

D: NA
size: few
V: TRBV30
J: TRBJ1-5
CDR3: CAWSVMSGAGNQPQHF
DNA: TGTGCCTGGAGTGTTATGTCAGGGGCGGGCAATCAGCCCCAGCATTTT

D: NA
size: NA
V: TRBV29-1
J: TRBJ1-1
CDR3: CSVGRADTEAFF
DNA: TGCAGCGTTGGCAGGGCCGACACTGAAGCTTTCTTT

D: NA
size: NA
V: TRBV7-2
J: TRBJ2-2
CDR3: CASSLSKGNTGELFF
DNA: TGTGCCAGCAGCTTAAGTAAAGGGAACACCGGGGAGCTGTTTTTT

D: NA
size: NA
V: TRBV14
J: TRBJ1-3
CDR3: CASSQVRGPGNTIYF
DNA: TGTGCCAGCAGCCAAGTTCGGGGGCCTGGAAACACCATATATTTT

D: NA
size: NA
V: TRBV9
J: TRBJ2-2
CDR3: CASSVEPGANGELFF
DNA: TGTGCCAGCAGCGTAGAACCAGGGGCGAACGGGGAGCTGTTTTTT

D: TRBD2
size: few
V: TRBV4-2
J: TRBJ2-5
CDR3: CASSQGEGLAGRETQYF
DNA: TGTGCCAGCAGCCAAGGGGAGGGGCTAGCGGGACGAGAGACCCAGTACTTC

D: TRBD1
size: NA
V: TRBV6-6
J: TRBJ2-7
CDR3: CASSVDRDVQQYF
DNA: TGTGCCAGCAGTGTAGACAGGGATGTACAGCAGTACTTC

D: TRBD2
size: few
V: TRBV14
J: TRBJ2-7
CDR3: CASSQGTSGRKYF
DNA: TGTGCCAGCAGCCAAGGGACTAGCGGGAGGAAGTACTTC

D: TRBD1
size: NA
V: TRBV5-8
J: TRBJ2-5
CDR3: CASSSGTGVLQETQYF
DNA: TGTGCCAGCAGCTCTGGGACAGGGGTACTCCAAGAGACCCAGTACTTC

D: NA
size: NA
V: TRBV7-2
J: TRBJ2-1
CDR3: CASTPQRANNEQFF
DNA: TGTGCCAGCACCCCGCAGCGGGCTAACAATGAGCAGTTCTTC

D: NA
size: NA
V: TRBV29-1
J: TRBJ2-7
CDR3: CSVVWGSYEQYF
DNA: TGCAGCGTTGTATGGGGCTCCTACGAGCAGTACTTC

D: TRBD2
size: few
V: TRBV10-3
J: TRBJ2-7
CDR3: CAIGGLAVLQQYF
DNA: TGTGCCATCGGTGGACTAGCGGTTTTGCAGCAGTACTTC

D: NA
size: few
V: TRBV19
J: TRBJ1-1
CDR3: CASSIGGPNTEAFF
DNA: TGTGCCAGTAGTATCGGGGGGCCGAACACTGAAGCTTTCTTT

D: TRBD2
size: few
V: TRBV9
J: TRBJ2-3
CDR3: CASSGREGLGDTQYF
DNA: TGTGCCAGCAGCGGGCGGGAGGGCCTTGGAGATACGCAGTATTTT

D: NA
size: NA
V: TRBV28
J: TRBJ1-2
CDR3: CASSFGQTYGYTF
DNA: TGTGCCAGCAGTTTTGGACAAACCTATGGCTACACCTTC

D: NA
size: NA
V: TRBV7-9
J: TRBJ2-7
CDR3: CASSAKGGHEQYF
DNA: TGTGCCAGCAGCGCCAAGGGGGGTCATGAGCAGTACTTC

D: TRBD1
size: NA
V: TRBV29-1
J: TRBJ2-3
CDR3: CSVDVRGLADTQYF
DNA: TGCAGCGTTGACGTCAGGGGGCTCGCAGATACGCAGTATTTT

D: NA
size: NA
V: TRBV15
J: TRBJ2-5
CDR3: CATSRATGAQETQYF
DNA: TGTGCCACCAGCAGAGCCACCGGGGCGCAAGAGACCCAGTACTTC

D: NA
size: few
V: TRBV7-2
J: TRBJ2-3
CDR3: CASSLRTSKATDTQYF
DNA: TGTGCCAGCAGCCTTCGGACCTCCAAGGCCACAGATACGCAGTATTTT

D: NA
size: few
V: TRBV27
J: TRBJ2-7
CDR3: CASSLGADPFEQYF
DNA: TGTGCCAGCAGTTTAGGAGCGGACCCGTTCGAGCAGTACTTC

D: NA
size: few
V: TRBV4-3
J: TRBJ2-3
CDR3: CASSQKGFAADTQYF
DNA: TGCGCCAGCAGCCAAAAAGGTTTCGCAGCAGATACGCAGTATTTT

D: NA
size: few
V: TRBV7-6
J: TRBJ2-1
CDR3: CASSLGGSEQFF
DNA: TGTGCCAGCAGCTTAGGCGGCAGTGAGCAGTTCTTC

D: TRBD2
size: NA
V: TRBV2
J: TRBJ2-5
CDR3: CASTTAGGPRETQYF
DNA: TGTGCCAGTACCACAGCGGGAGGGCCGAGGGAGACCCAGTACTTC

D: NA
size: once
V: TRBV2
J: TRBJ2-5
CDR3: CASSPQETQYF
DNA: TGTGCCAGCAGCCCTCAAGAGACCCAGTACTTC

D: NA
size: few
V: TRBV7-9
J: TRBJ2-7
CDR3: CASSLSGGITYEQYF
DNA: TGTGCCAGCAGCTTATCCGGGGGAATCACCTACGAGCAGTACTTC

D: NA
size: NA
V: TRBV29-1
J: TRBJ2-1
CDR3: CSVVREGRQKGNEQFF
DNA: TGCAGCGTTGTTCGAGAAGGGCGCCAAAAAGGGAATGAGCAGTTCTTC

D: NA
size: NA
V: TRBV7-2
J: TRBJ2-5
CDR3: CASSRLPQETQYF
DNA: TGTGCCAGCAGCCGACTGCCCCAAGAGACCCAGTACTTC

D: TRBD1
size: NA
V: TRBV29-1
J: TRBJ2-1
CDR3: CSVDYRGLDEQFF
DNA: TGCAGCGTTGACTACAGGGGGCTCGATGAGCAGTTCTTC

D: TRBD2
size: few
V: TRBV29-1
J: TRBJ2-7
CDR3: CSARGGLAGAWSYEQYF
DNA: TGCAGCGCCAGAGGGGGACTAGCGGGAGCATGGTCCTACGAGCAGTACTTC

D: NA
size: NA
V: TRBV5-6
J: TRBJ1-1
CDR3: CASSFLMKDRIGGTEAFF
DNA: TGTGCCAGCAGCTTTCTTATGAAGGACCGGATAGGAGGGACTGAAGCTTTCTTT

D: NA
size: NA
V: TRBV2
J: TRBJ2-3
CDR3: CASSVSGGGDTQYF
DNA: TGTGCCAGCAGTGTTAGCGGTGGAGGAGATACGCAGTATTTT

D: TRBD1
size: NA
V: TRBV5-4
J: TRBJ2-5
CDR3: CASSRGTGTYGETQYF
DNA: TGTGCCAGCAGCCGCGGGACAGGAACGTACGGAGAGACCCAGTACTTC

D: TRBD2
size: few
V: TRBV9
J: TRBJ2-1
CDR3: CASSVRTSGRAYEQFF
DNA: TGTGCCAGCAGCGTAAGGACTAGCGGGAGGGCCTATGAGCAGTTCTTC

D: NA
size: NA
V: TRBV29-1
J: TRBJ2-5
CDR3: CSVEKEETQYF
DNA: TGCAGCGTTGAGAAGGAAGAGACCCAGTACTTC

D: NA
size: few
V: TRBV30
J: TRBJ2-7
CDR3: CAWSAGVAYEQYF
DNA: TGTGCCTGGAGTGCCGGGGTTGCCTACGAGCAGTACTTC

D: TRBD1
size: NA
V: TRBV30
J: TRBJ1-4
CDR3: CAWSVGDSTEKLFF
DNA: TGTGCCTGGAGTGTGGGGGACAGTACTGAAAAACTGTTTTTT

D: TRBD2
size: NA
V: TRBV5-4
J: TRBJ2-5
CDR3: CASSLAGGQETQYF
DNA: TGTGCCAGCAGCTTAGCGGGAGGACAAGAGACCCAGTACTTC

D: NA
size: few
V: TRBV25-1
J: TRBJ1-1
CDR3: CASSKTEGRNTEAFF
DNA: TGTGCCAGCAGCAAAACCGAGGGCCGGAACACTGAAGCTTTCTTT

D: TRBD2
size: NA
V: TRBV18
J: TRBJ2-1
CDR3: CASSPPSGRGNEQFF
DNA: TGTGCCAGCTCACCACCCAGCGGGAGGGGGAATGAGCAGTTCTTC

D: TRBD2
size: NA
V: TRBV19
J: TRBJ2-3
CDR3: CASMGLAGDTQYF
DNA: TGTGCCAGTATGGGACTAGCAGGAGATACGCAGTATTTT

D: NA
size: few
V: TRBV28
J: TRBJ2-6
CDR3: CASSLGGTGANVLTF
DNA: TGTGCCAGCAGTTTAGGGGGGACTGGGGCCAACGTCCTGACTTTC

D: TRBD1
size: NA
V: TRBV27
J: TRBJ2-7
CDR3: CASSRDRSSYEQYF
DNA: TGTGCCAGCAGCCGGGACAGGAGCTCCTACGAGCAGTACTTC

D: NA
size: few
V: TRBV5-1
J: TRBJ2-5
CDR3: CASSLAGDQETQYF
DNA: TGCGCCAGCAGCTTGGCAGGGGATCAAGAGACCCAGTACTTC

D: TRBD1
size: NA
V: TRBV30
J: TRBJ2-7
CDR3: CAWRTDRGREEQYF
DNA: TGTGCCTGGAGGACGGACAGGGGGCGAGAAGAGCAGTACTTC

D: NA
size: few
V: TRBV9
J: TRBJ2-5
CDR3: CASSDSLEETQYF
DNA: TGTGCCAGCAGCGACTCCCTAGAAGAGACCCAGTACTTC

D: NA
size: NA
V: TRBV9
J: TRBJ2-5
CDR3: CASSVGRGPQETQYF
DNA: TGTGCCAGCAGCGTAGGTCGAGGCCCCCAAGAGACCCAGTACTTC

D: NA
size: NA
V: TRBV5-6
J: TRBJ2-1
CDR3: CASRTPSSYNEQFF
DNA: TGTGCCAGCAGGACGCCGAGCTCCTACAATGAGCAGTTCTTC

D: NA
size: few
V: TRBV5-1
J: TRBJ2-3
CDR3: CASSRGTATDTQYF
DNA: TGCGCCAGCAGCCGAGGGACGGCTACAGATACGCAGTATTTT

D: NA
size: few
V: TRBV30
J: TRBJ1-5
CDR3: CAWRGPGGNQPQHF
DNA: TGTGCCTGGAGAGGTCCAGGGGGCAATCAGCCCCAGCATTTT

D: TRBD1
size: few
V: TRBV29-1
J: TRBJ2-3
CDR3: CSVENRGRPDTQYF
DNA: TGCAGCGTTGAAAACAGGGGTCGTCCAGATACGCAGTATTTT

D: NA
size: few
V: TRBV5-1
J: TRBJ2-7
CDR3: CASSEPSHDEQYF
DNA: TGCGCCAGCAGCGAACCCTCACACGACGAGCAGTACTTC

D: NA
size: few
V: TRBV18
J: TRBJ2-5
CDR3: CASLQSQETQYF
DNA: TGTGCCAGCTTACAGAGCCAAGAGACCCAGTACTTC

D: NA
size: NA
V: TRBV6-6
J: TRBJ2-7
CDR3: CASSPTGYEQYF
DNA: TGTGCCAGCAGTCCCACGGGGTACGAGCAGTACTTC

D: TRBD2
size: few
V: TRBV18
J: TRBJ2-7
CDR3: CASSPGLAGFFEQYF
DNA: TGTGCCAGCTCACCGGGACTAGCGGGATTCTTCGAGCAGTACTTC